This passage covers 15 T cell receptor beta chains from one sample sequenced in a study of memory CD4+ T cells and cytomegalovirus serostatus. The sort gate was single viable CD3+CD4+CD8-CD45RO+ cells for memory CD4+ T cells. Using immunoSEQ multiplex PCR, the repertoire was profiled, and TCRdb retains in-frame clones only, with some absent. The sample has 40,000 to 55,000 clones, 82% seen once; the top ten hold 0.55% to 0.7%. Sequences were obtained from memory CD4+ T cells from blood. These receptors came from an adult in good health and CMV-seronegative.

A few counts support this clone. The chain recombines TRBV28 with TRBJ2-2, with TRBD1 matching over 9 bases. Germline V CDR1 and CDR2: MDHEN, SYDVKM. This CDR3 is built from 15 residues. V shed 2 bases and J 4 bases; nucleotides not matched to a gene: 2. CDR3 sequence (DNA): TGTGCCAGCAGTTTAGGACAGGGGCGCACCGGGGAGCTGTTTTTT. Its protein is CASSLGQGRTGELFF.

The chain employs TRBV5-1 and TRBJ2-7; no reliable D call. There are 14 residues in the CDR3. V was cut by 0 bases and J by 7 bases, with 14 bases left in between. The germline gives CDR1 SGHRS, CDR2 YFSETQ. The CDR3 bases are TGCGCCAGCAGCTTGGGTCAGATGGGCCTGGAGCAGTACTTC. Its protein product is CASSLGQMGLEQYF.

Only a few counts were recorded for this clone. The V and J genes are TRBV6-5 and TRBJ1-3, with 7 nucleotides matching TRBD1. The CDR3 has 14 amino acids. V was clipped by 4 bases and J by 3 bases; unmatched bases: 3. Germline lookup yields CDR1 MNHEY and CDR2 SVGAGI. The CDR3 DNA sequence: TGTGCCAGCAGTTCAGGGACAGTTGGAAACACCATATATTTT. Protein product: CASSSGTVGNTIYF.

V and J are TRBV19 and TRBJ2-7; no reliable D call. Germline-derived CDR1 and CDR2 are LNHDA and SQIVND (reference sequence). Trimming took 3 bases from V and 5 from J, leaving 11 bases between them. This CDR3 has 13 amino acids. The CDR3 DNA follows: TGTGCCAGTAGTATTGGACCGATTAACGAGCAGTACTTC. As protein: CASSIGPINEQYF.

The chain employs TRBV5-1 and TRBJ1-1, with D perhaps matching TRBD1 (5 bases). The CDR3 covers 13 residues. Trimming pared 1 base from V and 6 bases from J, leaving 10 bases between. Germline values: CDR1 SGHRS, CDR2 YFSETQ. The CDR3 DNA is TGCGCCAGCAGCTTGATTATGACAGCTGAAGCTTTCTTT. The encoded protein is CASSLIMTAEAFF.

This clone was observed a single time. V and J are TRBV27 and TRBJ1-4, with TRBD1 as a possible D gene (5 bases). CDR1 and CDR2 (germline): MNHEY, SMNVEV (reference sequence). V lost 8 bases to trimming and J lost 8 bases, with 18 bases between them. The CDR3 runs 14 residues. CDR3 region: CASGPRRGEEKLFF. The CDR3 DNA sequence: TGTGCCAGCGGGCCCCGGAGGGGAGAAGAAAAACTGTTTTTT.

The CDR3 spells CTSSQDRQGGWNEQFF. CDR3 coding DNA: TGCACCAGCAGCCAAGACCGGCAGGGGGGTTGGAATGAGCAGTTCTTC. This sequence joins TRBV1 and TRBJ2-1; TRBD1, the table's D call, lacks a check against the DNA. TRBV1 is deemed a pseudogene. This CDR3 region has 16 residues.

This chain joins TRBV30 and TRBJ2-3; 11 nucleotides line up with TRBD2. The CDR3 has 13 residues. V lost 8 bases to trimming and J lost 6 bases; unmatched junction nucleotides: 7. Per germline, CDR1 GTSNPN and CDR2 SVGIG (reference sequence). CDR3 sequence (DNA): TGTGCCCATAGCGGGGGGGCCTTCGATACGCAGTATTTT. Its protein is CAHSGGAFDTQYF.

The chain employs TRBV18 and TRBJ1-2; D is perhaps TRBD1 (6 bases). Trimming cost V 4 bases and J 10 bases, with 16 bases left between them. The CDR3 has 13 amino acids. CDR1 and CDR2 from the germline V gene are KGHSH and LQKENI. The CDR3 DNA reads TGTGCCAGCTCACTGGACAGCCTGTCGGCCTACACCTTC. Encoded protein: CASSLDSLSAYTF.

The rearrangement uses TRBV19 and TRBJ1-5; 7 nucleotides agree with TRBD1. Germline-derived CDR1 and CDR2 are LNHDA and SQIVND (reference sequence). The CDR3 has 14 amino acids. J was trimmed by 6 bases and V by 5 bases; bases with no gene match: 7. CDR3 amino acids: CASSLRQGPQPQHF. The DNA of the CDR3 is TGTGCCAGTAGTCTAAGACAGGGACCTCAGCCCCAGCATTTT.

The chain joins TRBV18 to TRBJ1-1; TRBD1 might be the D (5 bases). The germline gives CDR1 KGHSH, CDR2 LQKENI. With 3 bases removed from V and 3 bases from J, the gap between germline ends came to 8 bases. CDR3 length: 13 residues. DNA for the CDR3: TGTGCCAGCTCACCGGGGCTCGACACTGAAGCTTTCTTT. Protein sequence: CASSPGLDTEAFF. Using reference TRBV18 and TRBJ1-1 for the parts outside the CDR3, the full variable domain is NAGVMQNPRHLVRRRGQEARLRCSPMKGHSHVYWYRQLPEEGLKFMVYLQKENIIDESGMPKERFSAEFPKEGPSILRIQQVVRGDSAAYFCASSPGLDTEAFFGQGTRLTVV.

The CDR3, as DNA: TGTGCCAGCTCACAAAGGGCCGAGACCCAGTACTTC. Encoded protein: CASSQRAETQYF. The gene calls are TRBV18 and TRBJ2-5, with D unresolved. V was shortened by 4 bases and J by 5 bases, with 8 bases between the two germline ends. CDR3 size: 12 residues. Germline lookup yields CDR1 KGHSH and CDR2 LQKENI.

This chain joins TRBV13 and TRBJ2-2, with TRBD2 as a possible D gene (5 bases). The length of the CDR3 is 16 residues. Trimming removed 2 bases from V and 4 bases from J, with 14 bases in between. Germline lookup yields CDR1 PRHDT and CDR2 FYEKMQ (reference sequence). The CDR3 sequence is CASSLWESRGTGELFF. CDR3 in DNA: TGTGCCAGCAGCTTATGGGAATCCCGGGGCACCGGGGAGCTGTTTTTT.

This clone has just one count. The chain is built from TRBV28 and TRBJ1-6; TRBD1 might be the D (5 bases). Germline CDR1 MDHEN, CDR2 SYDVKM. This CDR3 comprises 13 residues. V lost 8 bases and J 5 bases, leaving 10 bases between the germline ends. For the CDR3, the DNA is TGTGCCAGCCTGGACATAAATAATTCACCCCTCCACTTT. It is translated as CASLDINNSPLHF.

This chain joins TRBV6-5 and TRBJ1-1, with D tentatively TRBD1 (6 bases). The germline V gene encodes CDR1 MNHEY and CDR2 SVGAGI. V lost 2 bases, J lost 1 base, and 8 bases lay in between. The CDR3 sequence is 14 residues long. The CDR3 DNA sequence: TGTGCCAGCAGTTACGTACAGGGGAACACTGAAGCTTTCTTT. Translating gives CASSYVQGNTEAFF.